This T cell receptor beta chain came from a study of T-cell reconstitution after alpha-beta-depleted transplantation in children. Overall study findings and caveats: Some patients owed their high day-60 TCRbeta diversity to surviving recipient T cells and thymic progenitors.

A remark on this clonotype: Its antigen remains unidentified.

Trimming pared 4 bases from V and 4 bases from J, leaving 18 bases between. The germline CDR1 and CDR2 sequences are SGHTA and FQGNSA. CDR3 length: 16 residues. Researchers prepared the TCRbeta library using unique molecular identifiers, the study reports. TCRdb fed the PCR reads into MiXCR, producing one record per CDR3 protein. The sample records 45,000 to 60,000 distinct CDR3 sequences, roughly 50% being singletons. The TCR comes from a boy under three years old with SCID, due to receive a stem cell transplant. This sample comprised peripheral blood, obtained before TCRalphabeta/CD19-depleted stem cell transplant. The genes are TRBV7-2 and TRBJ2-3, with a weak D call TRBD2 (7 bases). CDR3: CASSSWGGGGADTQYF. The DNA of the CDR3 is TGTGCCAGCAGCTCCTGGGGGGGGGGCGGGGCAGATACGCAGTATTTT. Combining the CDR3 with reference TRBV7-2 and TRBJ2-3 gives the whole variable domain GAGVSQSPSNKVTEKGKDVELRCDPISGHTALYWYRQSLGQGLEFLIYFQGNSAPDKSGLPSDRFSAERTGGSVSTLTIQRTQQEDSAVYLCASSSWGGGGADTQYFGPGTRLTVL.